This T cell receptor beta chain was recorded in a study of cytomegalovirus exposure and HLA in healthy donors. Study results and limitations: Specificity of three CMV-associated chains for CMV antigens was verified in vitro. Beyond CMV serostatus, there was no information to go on about immune exposure. A later analysis associated some 16,000 TCR beta sequences with HLA alleles at a 0.05 false discovery rate.

Remarks on this clone: Its antigen is not known.

CDR1 MNHNS and CDR2 SASEGT come from the germline V gene. V was pared by 6 bases and J by 2 bases, with 14 bases between. This CDR3 has 14 amino acids. Researchers ran the PCR with 60 Vbeta and 13 Jbeta primers. The table came from immunoSEQ multiplex PCR; TCRdb's copy has only in-frame clones and leaves some out. The sample records about 130,000 clones, around 67% being singletons. This TCR derives from a man younger than 35 in good health and CMV-seropositive. The J gene is TRBJ2-7, the V gene TRBV6-1, with a tentative D call TRBD1 (7 bases). Sequencing input: PBMCs. CDR3 residues: CASSRGRGAYEQYF. Here the CDR3 DNA reads TGTGCCAGCAGCCGGGGCAGGGGGGCCTACGAGCAGTACTTC.